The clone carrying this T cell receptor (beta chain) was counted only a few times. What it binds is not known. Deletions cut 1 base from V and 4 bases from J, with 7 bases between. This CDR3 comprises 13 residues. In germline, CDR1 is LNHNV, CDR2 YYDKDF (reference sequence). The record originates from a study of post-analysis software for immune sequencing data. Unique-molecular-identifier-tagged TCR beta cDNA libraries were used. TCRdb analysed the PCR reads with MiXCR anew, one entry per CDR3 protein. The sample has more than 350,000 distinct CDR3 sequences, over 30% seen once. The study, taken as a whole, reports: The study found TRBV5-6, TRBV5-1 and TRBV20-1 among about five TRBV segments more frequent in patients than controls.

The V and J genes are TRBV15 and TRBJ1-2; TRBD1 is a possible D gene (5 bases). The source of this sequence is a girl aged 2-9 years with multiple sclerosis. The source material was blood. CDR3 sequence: CATSRVGTYGYTF. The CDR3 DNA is TGTGCCACCAGCAGAGTGGGGACCTATGGCTACACCTTC.